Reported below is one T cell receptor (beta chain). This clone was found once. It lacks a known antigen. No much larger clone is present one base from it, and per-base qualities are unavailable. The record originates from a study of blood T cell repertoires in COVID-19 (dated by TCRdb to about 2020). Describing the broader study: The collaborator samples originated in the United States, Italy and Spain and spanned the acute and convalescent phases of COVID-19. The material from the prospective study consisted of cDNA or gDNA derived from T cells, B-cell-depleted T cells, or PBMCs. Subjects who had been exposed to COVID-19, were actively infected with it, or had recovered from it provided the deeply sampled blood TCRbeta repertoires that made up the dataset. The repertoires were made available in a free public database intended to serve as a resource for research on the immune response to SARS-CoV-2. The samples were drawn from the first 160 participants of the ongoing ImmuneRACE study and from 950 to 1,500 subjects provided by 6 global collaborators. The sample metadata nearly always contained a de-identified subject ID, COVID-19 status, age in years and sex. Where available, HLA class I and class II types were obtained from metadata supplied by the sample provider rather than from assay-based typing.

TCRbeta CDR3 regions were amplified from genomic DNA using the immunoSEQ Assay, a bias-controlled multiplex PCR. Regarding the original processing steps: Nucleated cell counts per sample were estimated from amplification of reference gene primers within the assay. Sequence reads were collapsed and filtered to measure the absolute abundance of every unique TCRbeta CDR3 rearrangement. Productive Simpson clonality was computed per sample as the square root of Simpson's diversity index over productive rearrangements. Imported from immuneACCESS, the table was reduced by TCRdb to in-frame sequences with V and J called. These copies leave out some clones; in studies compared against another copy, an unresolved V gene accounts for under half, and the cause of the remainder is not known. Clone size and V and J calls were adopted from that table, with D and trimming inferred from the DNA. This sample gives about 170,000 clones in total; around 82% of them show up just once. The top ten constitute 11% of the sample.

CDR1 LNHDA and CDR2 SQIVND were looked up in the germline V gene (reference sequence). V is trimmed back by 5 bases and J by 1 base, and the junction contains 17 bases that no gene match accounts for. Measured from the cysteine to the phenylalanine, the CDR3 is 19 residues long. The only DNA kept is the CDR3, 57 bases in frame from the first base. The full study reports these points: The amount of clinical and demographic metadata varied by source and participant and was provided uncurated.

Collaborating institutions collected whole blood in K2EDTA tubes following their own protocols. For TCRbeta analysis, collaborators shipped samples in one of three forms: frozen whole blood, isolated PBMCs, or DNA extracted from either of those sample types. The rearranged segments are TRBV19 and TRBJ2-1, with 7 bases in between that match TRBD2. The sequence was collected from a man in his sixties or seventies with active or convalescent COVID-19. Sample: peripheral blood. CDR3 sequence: CASSSNELLASFSYNEQFF. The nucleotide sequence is TGTGCCAGTAGTTCCAACGAATTACTAGCGAGTTTTTCCTACAATGAGCAGTTCTTC.